This is a list of T cell receptor beta chains from one sample in a study of blood T cell repertoires in COVID-19. TCRdb's copy holds only in-frame clones and misses some; the assay was immunoSEQ multiplex PCR. Of around 260,000 clones listed, 80% to 90% are singletons. Sequencing was done on a sample of peripheral blood. The receptors were sampled from a woman in her sixties or seventies with COVID-19, enrolled during active disease. CDR3s include the opening cysteine and the closing phenylalanine or tryptophan. A D gene is named only where the DNA matches it firmly. Not all rows give a size; the values are once, few, many and, for expanded clones, a class.

abundance | d_gene | j_gene | v_gene | CDR3nt | CDR3aa
. | TRBD1 | TRBJ2-5 | TRBV7-6 | TGTGCCAGCAGCTTATCCCCGACAGGGTCCCAAGAGACCCAGTACTTC | CASSLSPTGSQETQYF
. | TRBD1 | TRBJ2-7 | TRBV7-6 | TGTGCCAGCAGCCCTAGGGGACAGGGGAACAGCGGGGCCTACGAGCAGTACTTC | CASSPRGQGNSGAYEQYF
. | TRBD2 | TRBJ2-3 | TRBV19 | TGTGCCAGTAGCCCGGGACTAGGCACAGATACGCAGTATTTT | CASSPGLGTDTQYF
. | TRBD2 | TRBJ2-1 | TRBV19 | TGTGCCAGTAGTCCTACTAGCGGGAGTGATGAGCAGTTCTTC | CASSPTSGSDEQFF
. | . | TRBJ2-2 | TRBV7-8 | TGTGCCAGCAGCTCTGGCGGCGCGAACACCGGGGAGCTGTTTTTT | CASSSGGANTGELFF
. | TRBD1 | TRBJ1-5 | TRBV27 | TGTGCCAGCAGTGGAGACAGGGGGCAGCCCCAGCATTTT | CASSGDRGQPQHF
. | . | TRBJ2-3 | TRBV7-3 | TGTGCCAGCAGCTTCCGGGACAACACAGATACGCAGTATTTT | CASSFRDNTDTQYF
once | . | TRBJ1-2 | TRBV4-1 | TGCGCCAGCAGCCAACGAACGGACAGCTCCTTAACTATCGGCTACACCTTC | CASSQRTDSSLTIGYTF
once | TRBD1 | TRBJ2-1 | TRBV9 | TGTGCCAGCAGCAGTAGGTTTCTGGGACAGGGTTTAGATGAGCAGTTCTTC | CASSSRFLGQGLDEQFF
. | . | TRBJ2-7 | TRBV15 | TGTGCCACCAGCAGATCTGCGGGGTACGAGCAGTACTTC | CATSRSAGYEQYF
. | TRBD1 | TRBJ2-7 | TRBV9 | TGTGCCAGCAGCACCCGGACAGGGGGTTCCTACGAGCAGTACTTC | CASSTRTGGSYEQYF
. | TRBD1 | TRBJ1-6 | TRBV11-2 | TGTGCCAGCAGCTTAACAGGGGGCTCCTATAATTCACCCCTCCACTTT | CASSLTGGSYNSPLHF
. | . | TRBJ2-7 | TRBV4-2 | TGTGCCAGCAGCCAAGTATCTACTGCTACCTACGAGCAGTACTTC | CASSQVSTATYEQYF
. | . | TRBJ2-3 | TRBV13 | TGTGCCAGCAGCTTAGGCGCACGACTCACAGGTACAACTAGCACAGATACGCAGTATTTT | CASSLGARLTGTTSTDTQYF
. | TRBD2 | TRBJ2-1 | TRBV6-9 | TGTGCCAGCAGAAATAAACGGACTAGCGGCTCCTACAATGAGCAGTTCTTC | CASRNKRTSGSYNEQFF
. | . | TRBJ2-7 | TRBV15 | TGTGCCACCAGCAGAGAAACGGGGTCCTACGAGCAGTACTTC | CATSRETGSYEQYF
. | TRBD2 | TRBJ2-1 | TRBV10-1 | TGCGCCAGCAGTGATGGGGGAGGGCCGAAGGAAGAGCAGTTCTTC | CASSDGGGPKEEQFF
. | . | TRBJ1-4 | TRBV4-1 | TGCGCCAGCAGCCAAGAAATCAGGAGAGGGAGTGAAAAACTGTTTTTT | CASSQEIRRGSEKLFF
. | . | TRBJ2-7 | TRBV5-1 | TGCGCCAGCAGCCTTTCCCGCTCCTACGAGCAGTACTTC | CASSLSRSYEQYF
. | . | TRBJ1-4 | TRBV9 | TGTGCCAGCAGTCCCCGGACTCAAGCAGGTGAAAAACTGTTTTTT | CASSPRTQAGEKLFF
. | . | TRBJ2-1 | TRBV30 | TGTGCCTCGAAGGTGGGAGTTCCGAATGAGCAGTTCTTC | CASKVGVPNEQFF
. | . | TRBJ2-7 | TRBV5-5 | TGTGCCAGCAGCTTAGACAGACGCTCCTACGAGCAGTACTTC | CASSLDRRSYEQYF
few | . | TRBJ1-3 | TRBV30 | TGTGCCTGGAGTTCGTCTGGAAACACCATATATTTT | CAWSSSGNTIYF
. | TRBD1 | TRBJ2-7 | TRBV7-9 | TGTGCCAGCAGCTTAGCGGTCCGGGACAGGGATCTGATGGGCTACGAGCAGTACTTC | CASSLAVRDRDLMGYEQYF
. | . | TRBJ2-7 | TRBV28 | TGTGCCAGCAGTTTAGACATCTACGAGCAGTACTTC | CASSLDIYEQYF
. | . | TRBJ2-6 | TRBV6-6 | TGTGCCAGCAGTTCCCTTCGGGGGGCCAACGTCCTGACTTTC | CASSSLRGANVLTF
. | . | TRBJ1-2 | TRBV24-1 | TGTGCCACCAGTGATGCCCGGGAAAGAGGGTACTATGGCTACACCTTC | CATSDARERGYYGYTF
. | . | TRBJ1-3 | TRBV12-3/TRBV12-4 | TGTGCCAGCAGTTTCGCTGGAAACACCATATATTTT | CASSFAGNTIYF
once | . | TRBJ2-5 | TRBV19 | TGTGCCAGTAGTAAGGACTGGGCGACCCAGTACTTC | CASSKDWATQYF
. | TRBD2 | TRBJ2-5 | TRBV27 | TGTGCCAGCAGTCCGGGGGCTTTAACTAGCGGGAGAAGGCAGACCCAGTACTTC | CASSPGALTSGRRQTQYF
. | . | TRBJ1-1 | TRBV30 | TGTGCCTGGAGAGGACAGTCCTACTTTGAAGCTTTCTTT | CAWRGQSYFEAFF
once | TRBD1 | TRBJ1-2 | TRBV28 | TGTGCCAGCAGCGATGTACAGGGGGCGAGGTCTAACTATGGCTACACCTTC | CASSDVQGARSNYGYTF
. | TRBD1 | TRBJ1-1 | TRBV6-5 | TGTGCCAGCAGTTACTCCGGACAGGCAAACACTGAAGCTTTCTTT | CASSYSGQANTEAFF
few | . | TRBJ2-2 | TRBV11-3 | TGTGCCAGCCTAGGACAGTCCGGGGAGCTGTTTTTT | CASLGQSGELFF
. | TRBD2 | TRBJ2-3 | TRBV27 | TGTGCCAGCAGTTTTCGGGAGGGCGATACGCAGTATTTT | CASSFREGDTQYF
. | . | TRBJ2-5 | TRBV18 | TGTGCCAGCTCACCACGCGGTGGTGGAGAGACCCAGTACTTC | CASSPRGGGETQYF
. | TRBD1 | TRBJ2-2 | TRBV3-1/TRBV3-2 | TGTGCCAGCAGCCAAGTAGACAGGGGGCATTGCACCGGGGAGCTGTTTTTT | CASSQVDRGHCTGELFF
. | TRBD1 | TRBJ2-5 | TRBV3-1/TRBV3-2 | TGTGCCAGCAGCTCGACAGGGTACCAAGAGACCCAGTACTTC | CASSSTGYQETQYF
. | . | TRBJ1-6 | TRBV2 | TGTGCCAGCAGTGAAGTCGGAGAGGGTTCACCCCTCCACTTT | CASSEVGEGSPLHF
. | TRBD2 | TRBJ2-3 | TRBV10-3 | TGTGCCATCACCCCCGGGACTAGCGGGCGTCCAGATACGCAGTATTTT | CAITPGTSGRPDTQYF
. | TRBD2 | TRBJ2-5 | TRBV19 | TGTGCCAGTAGTCTCTCGGGCGGGAGGGCCGCAGAGACCCAGTACTTC | CASSLSGGRAAETQYF
. | . | TRBJ1-1 | TRBV6-2/TRBV6-3 | TGTGCCAGCAGTTACGGCTGGGAGCGCTTGGAAGCTTTCTTT | CASSYGWERLEAFF
. | . | TRBJ2-1 | TRBV21-1 | TGTGCCAGCAGCGGGAGCTGGGGTCACAATGAGCAGTTCTTC | CASSGSWGHNEQFF
few | TRBD2 | TRBJ2-1 | TRBV20-1 | TGCAGTGCTAGTAGGCCGGCTAGCGGGAGGGCAATCGAGCAGTTCTTC | CSASRPASGRAIEQFF
. | . | TRBJ1-3 | TRBV9 | TGTGCCAGCAGCGTAGGGCAGGAAGTTGGAAACACCATATATTTT | CASSVGQEVGNTIYF
few | . | TRBJ2-7 | TRBV11-3 | TGTGCCAGCAGCGGGGCAGGGGTCGAGCAGTACTTC | CASSGAGVEQYF
. | . | TRBJ1-6 | TRBV5-5 | TGTGCCAGCACCCAGATCTATAATTCACCCCTCCACTTT | CASTQIYNSPLHF
. | TRBD2 | TRBJ2-2 | TRBV2 | TGTGCCAGCGCAAGGACTAGCGGGAACACCGGGGAGCTGTTTTTT | CASARTSGNTGELFF
. | . | TRBJ1-5 | TRBV6-5 | TGTGCCAGCAGTTACAGAGCGGGGGCTAGTCAGCCCCAGCATTTT | CASSYRAGASQPQHF
. | . | TRBJ1-6 | TRBV2 | TGTGCCAGCAGTGGAGACAGTTCACCCCTCCACTTT | CASSGDSSPLHF
. | . | TRBJ1-5 | TRBV28 | TGTGCCAGCAGTTTAGGAGGGGGCAATCAGCCCCAGCATTTT | CASSLGGGNQPQHF
. | TRBD1 | TRBJ1-5 | TRBV30 | TGTGCCTGGAGCAATACAGGGGGCGATCAGCCCCAGCATTTT | CAWSNTGGDQPQHF
. | . | TRBJ1-4 | TRBV27 | TGTGCCAGCACCACCCGGGAGAAGACTAATGAAAAACTGTTTTTT | CASTTREKTNEKLFF
. | . | TRBJ1-6 | TRBV19 | TGTGCCAGTAGTTGGAGGCGCGATGATAATTCACCCCTCCACTTT | CASSWRRDDNSPLHF
. | . | TRBJ1-5 | TRBV28 | TGTGCCAGCAGTTATCGGGACAATCAGCCCCAGCATTTT | CASSYRDNQPQHF